Below are 17 T cell receptor beta chains sequenced from a single sample in a study of T cell responses to AZD1222 COVID-19 vaccine. Sequenced by immunoSEQ multiplex PCR; TCRdb stores in-frame clones only, minus some. Here the sample spans more than 85,000 clones, roughly 90% being singletons. This material consisted of peripheral blood, taken on day 0 of AZD1222 vaccination. These receptors were collected from an adult in good health.

This clone was seen only once. The chain couples TRBV5-1 to TRBJ2-4, with a possible D match to TRBD2 (5 bases). CDR3 length: 14 residues. CDR1 SGHRS and CDR2 YFSETQ come from the germline V gene. V gave up 3 bases and J gave up 8 bases, with 15 bases separating them. This CDR3 is CASSSARENDIQYF. The CDR3 DNA reads as TGCGCCAGCAGCTCCGCCCGGGAAAATGACATTCAGTACTTC.

The rearrangement links TRBV30 to TRBJ1-5; D not resolved. The CDR3 has 14 amino acids. V lost 5 bases, J lost 4 bases, and 15 bases lay in between. Per germline, CDR1 GTSNPN and CDR2 SVGIG (reference sequence). The CDR3 is CAWDRGVTNQPQHF. The CDR3 nucleotides are TGTGCCTGGGACCGAGGAGTTACTAATCAGCCCCAGCATTTT.

V and J are TRBV5-6 and TRBJ1-2, with D possibly TRBD1 on 5 matching bases. V shed 1 base and J shed 6 bases, with 16 bases lying between them. Per germline, CDR1 SGHDT and CDR2 YYEEEE. This CDR3 is 15 amino acids long. CDR3: CASSLTGGALHGYTF. CDR3 sequence (DNA): TGTGCCAGCAGCTTGACAGGTGGCGCCTTGCATGGCTACACCTTC.

V usage is TRBV5-6 and J usage is TRBJ1-5, with D maybe TRBD1 (5 bases). Deletions cut 4 bases from V and 4 bases from J, with 9 bases between. Germline CDR1 reads SGHDT; CDR2 reads YYEEEE. The CDR3 length is 13 residues. In DNA, the CDR3 is TGTGCCAGCAGCCCCGGACAAAATCAGCCCCAGCATTTT. It specifies CASSPGQNQPQHF. The entire variable domain, with the rest obtained from reference TRBV5-6 and TRBJ1-5, is as follows: DAGVTQSPTHLIKTRGQQVTLRCSPKSGHDTVSWYQQALGQGPQFIFQYYEEEERQRGNFPDRFSGHQFPNYSSELNVNALLLGDSALYLCASSPGQNQPQHFGDGTRLSIL.

This clone is a singleton in its sample. The chain carries TRBV19 and TRBJ2-7, with a weak D call TRBD2 (5 bases). V shed 5 bases and J shed 1 base, with 12 bases lying between them. This CDR3 has 14 amino acids. Germline V CDR1 and CDR2: LNHDA, SQIVND (reference sequence). CDR3 in DNA: TGTGCCAGTAGTGTTCGACCGGGATCCTACGAGCAGTACTTC. Translating gives CASSVRPGSYEQYF.

This clone has a single count. This chain links TRBV18 with TRBJ1-5; TRBD1 aligns across 9 bases. V dropped 2 bases and J dropped 7; count of bases not matched to a gene: 3. CDR3 size: 14 residues. The germline V gene has CDR1 KGHSH and CDR2 LQKENI. The CDR3 reads CASSPGTGYQPQHF. The DNA for the CDR3 is TGTGCCAGCTCACCAGGGACAGGGTACCAGCCCCAGCATTTT.

The chain is built from TRBV28 and TRBJ2-7; 9 bases line up with TRBD1. The length of the CDR3 is 14 residues. From germline, CDR1 is MDHEN and CDR2 SYDVKM. With 6 bases clipped from V and 1 base from J, the junction kept 4 bases outside the gene matches. The CDR3 region is CASRGDRASYEQYF. Written as DNA, the CDR3 is TGTGCCAGCAGGGGGGACAGGGCTTCCTACGAGCAGTACTTC.

This clone was found once. V gene TRBV19 combines with J gene TRBJ2-3; no definite D call. Trimming took 6 bases from V and 4 from J, leaving 11 bases between them. CDR1 LNHDA and CDR2 SQIVND come from the germline V gene (reference sequence). The CDR3 has 13 amino acids. CDR3 sequence: CASSPASADTQYF. The CDR3 DNA sequence: TGTGCCAGTAGCCCGGCCAGCGCAGATACGCAGTATTTT.

V and J are TRBV9 and TRBJ2-1, with 12 nucleotides matching TRBD1. V dropped 1 base and J dropped 5; count of bases not matched to a gene: 4. The CDR3 is 16 amino acids. Germline loops: CDR1 SGDLS, CDR2 YYNGEE. This CDR3 reads CASSVTRDRGHNEQFF. The CDR3 coding sequence is TGTGCCAGCAGCGTAACCCGGGACAGGGGGCACAATGAGCAGTTCTTC. The complete variable domain, with remaining parts taken from reference TRBV9 and TRBJ2-1, reads DSGVTQTPKHLITATGQRVTLRCSPRSGDLSVYWYQQSLDQGLQFLIQYYNGEERAKGNILERFSAQQFPDLHSELNLSSLELGDSALYFCASSVTRDRGHNEQFFGPGTRLTVL.

The V and J genes are TRBV5-5 and TRBJ1-1; D call uncertain. Trimming left V 0 bases short and J 4 bases short, with 7 bases between. CDR1 and CDR2 from the germline V gene are SGHKS and YYEKEE (reference sequence). The CDR3 runs 13 residues. Here the CDR3 reads CASSLAYGTEAFF. The DNA of the CDR3 is TGTGCCAGCAGCTTGGCCTACGGCACTGAAGCTTTCTTT.

This clone was picked up one time. This rearrangement joins TRBV5-5 to TRBJ1-1, with D uncertain. V lost 0 bases and J 1 base, leaving 7 bases between the germline ends. The length of the CDR3 is 14 residues. CDR1 SGHKS and CDR2 YYEKEE come from the germline V gene (reference sequence). CDR3 nucleotide sequence: TGTGCCAGCAGCTTGGAAGCCGCGAACACTGAAGCTTTCTTT. It is translated as CASSLEAANTEAFF.

V is TRBV19 and J is TRBJ1-5; the D is unclear. Germline loops: CDR1 LNHDA, CDR2 SQIVND (reference sequence). V shed 7 bases and J shed 4 bases, with 11 bases lying between them. The CDR3 runs 13 residues. The CDR3, as DNA: TGTGCCAGTACGACTTCGGGGAATCAGCCCCAGCATTTT. Its protein is CASTTSGNQPQHF.

This sequence joins TRBV19 and TRBJ2-7; D is possibly TRBD2 (6 bases). The CDR3 has 16 amino acids. CDR1 and CDR2 (germline): LNHDA, SQIVND (reference sequence). The germline V and J ends were trimmed by 8 bases and 0 bases, with 20 bases remaining between them. The CDR3 nucleotides are TGTGCCAGTCGATACCTTAGCGGTTATAGCTCCTACGAGCAGTACTTC. Encoded protein: CASRYLSGYSSYEQYF. Complete variable domain (other parts from reference TRBV19 and TRBJ2-7): DGGITQSPKYLFRKEGQNVTLSCEQNLNHDAMYWYRQDPGQGLRLIYYSQIVNDFQKGDIAEGYSVSREKKESFPLTVTSAQKNPTAFYLCASRYLSGYSSYEQYFGPGTRLTVT.

This clone has just a few counts. The rearrangement links TRBV5-1 to TRBJ1-1; D gene unclear. Per the germline V gene, CDR1 is SGHRS and CDR2 is YFSETQ. This CDR3 spans 15 amino acids. The V end was cut by 1 base, the J end by 4 bases, with 14 bases between. CDR3 DNA: TGCGCCAGCAGCTTGTCGGTCCAAAGGAGCACTGAAGCTTTCTTT. Encoded protein: CASSLSVQRSTEAFF.

Only one count was recorded for this clone. The V gene is TRBV19, the J gene TRBJ2-2; D remains unclear. Trimming shortened V by 1 base and J by 7 bases, and 10 bases separated the two germline ends. CDR1 and CDR2 from the germline V gene are LNHDA and SQIVND (reference sequence). The CDR3 is 14 amino acids. CDR3 loop: CASSIVAASGELFF. In DNA form, the CDR3 reads TGTGCCAGTAGTATAGTTGCAGCAAGCGGGGAGCTGTTTTTT.

This chain links TRBV28 with TRBJ1-2; D possibly corresponds to TRBD1 (6 bases). Per the germline V gene, CDR1 is MDHEN and CDR2 is SYDVKM. V was clipped by 6 bases and J by 6 bases, with 17 bases between them. The CDR3 is 14 amino acids. DNA for the CDR3: TGTGCCAGCAGGGAAGGGGGTAACCTCCATGGCTACACCTTC. This translates into CASREGGNLHGYTF.

The V and J genes are TRBV28 and TRBJ1-2; TRBD1 aligns across 9 bases. J gave up 4 bases and V 1 base, and 4 bases lay outside the gene matches. The germline V gene has CDR1 MDHEN and CDR2 SYDVKM. CDR3 length: 15 amino acids. CDR3: CASSLSGQGSYGYTF. Here the CDR3 DNA reads TGTGCCAGCAGTTTATCAGGACAGGGGAGCTATGGCTACACCTTC.